The 26 T cell receptor beta chains in this list originate from one sample, sequenced in a study of CD8 T cells in ankylosing spondylitis. One entry per CDR3 protein, called by TCRdb with MiXCR from the 5' RACE reads. The sample yields 250,000 to 400,000 distinct CDR3 sequences, under 14% seen once. The sample consisted of blood, either unsorted or a sorted T cell fraction (not recorded which). These receptor sequences come from a female donor with ankylosing spondylitis or in good health (not recorded which).

Many counts were recorded for this clonotype. This chain connects TRBV20-1 to TRBJ1-2; possible D gene TRBD1, 5 bases. Looked up from germline, CDR1 is DFQATT and CDR2 is SNEGSKA (reference sequence). Trimming pared 6 bases from V and 5 bases from J, leaving 19 bases between. The CDR3 is made up of 14 amino acids. CDR3 sequence (DNA): TGCAGTGCATCGAAGCCGGGACTGACATATGGCTACACCTTC. Amino acid sequence: CSASKPGLTYGYTF.

This clonotype was seen many times. The chain uses TRBV20-1 and TRBJ2-5, with D maybe TRBD2 (6 bases). With 3 bases removed from V and 5 bases from J, the gap between germline ends came to 16 bases. The length of the CDR3 is 14 residues. Germline V gene sequence: CDR1 DFQATT, CDR2 SNEGSKA (reference sequence). CDR3 region: CSARDGGKEETQYF. In DNA, the CDR3 is TGCAGTGCTAGGGACGGGGGAAAAGAGGAGACCCAGTACTTC.

This clonotype was seen repeatedly, ten times or more. The chain joins TRBV9 to TRBJ2-3; D is uncertain. This CDR3 has 13 amino acids. Trimming pared 4 bases from V and 1 base from J, leaving 7 bases between. CDR1 is SGDLS, CDR2 YYNGEE, per germline. The CDR3 sequence is CASSLYGTDTQYF. The CDR3 coding sequence is TGTGCCAGCAGCCTCTATGGCACAGATACGCAGTATTTT.

At least ten counts were recorded for this clonotype. The chain recombines TRBV6-1 with TRBJ2-1; 14 positions agree with TRBD2. This CDR3 region has 16 residues. CDR1 is MNHNS and CDR2 is SASEGT in the germline V gene. The ends lost 6 bases at V and 8 bases at J; junction bases unmatched: 9. The CDR3 sequence is CASSPRTSGGPDEQFF. For the CDR3, the DNA is TGTGCCAGCAGCCCAAGGACTAGCGGGGGGCCGGATGAGCAGTTCTTC.

This clonotype has at least ten counts. The chain links TRBV4-1 to TRBJ1-1; D is unresolved. This CDR3 spans 15 amino acids. Germline-derived CDR1 and CDR2 are MGHRA and YSYEKL. V lost 5 bases and J lost 6, with 19 bases in between. This CDR3 is CASSAPGDGVSEAFF. The CDR3 DNA reads as TGCGCCAGCAGCGCCCCGGGAGACGGCGTCTCTGAAGCTTTCTTT.

This chain joins TRBV7-9 and TRBJ2-7; D remains unclear. CDR1 SEHNR and CDR2 FQNEAQ come from the germline V gene (reference sequence). V lost 5 bases and J lost 5, with 19 bases in between. This CDR3 is built from 15 residues. For the CDR3, the DNA is TGTGCCAGCAGCACCAACTCAGGCCTAGGGAACGAGCAGTACTTC. Translating it yields CASSTNSGLGNEQYF.

Many counts were recorded for this clonotype. The V call is TRBV7-2, the J call TRBJ2-7; no firm D call. The CDR3 is made up of 12 amino acids. V was clipped by 5 bases and J by 7 bases, with 12 bases between them. Germline lookup yields CDR1 SGHTA and CDR2 FQGNSA. The CDR3 loop is CASSQPTGEQYF. The CDR3 coding sequence is TGTGCCAGCAGCCAACCCACCGGGGAGCAGTACTTC. Full variable domain (missing parts from reference TRBV7-2 and TRBJ2-7): GAGVSQSPSNKVTEKGKDVELRCDPISGHTALYWYRQSLGQGLEFLIYFQGNSAPDKSGLPSDRFSAERTGGSVSTLTIQRTQQEDSAVYLCASSQPTGEQYFGPGTRLTVT.

This clonotype occurred many times. A much bigger clone sits one base away, suggesting this may be a read error. The chain carries TRBV20-1 and TRBJ1-2; D gene ambiguous. Germline CDR1 and CDR2: DFQATT and SNEGSKA (reference sequence). The CDR3 sequence is 11 residues long. The DNA for the CDR3 is TGCAGTGCTAGACAGGAGTATGGCTACCCCTTC. Translating gives CSARQEYGYPF.

This clonotype occurred many times. V usage is TRBV7-3 and J usage is TRBJ2-7; 12 nucleotides match TRBD1. CDR3 length equals 16 residues. V was pared by 5 bases and J by 6 bases, with 11 bases of the junction left unmatched. The germline CDR1 and CDR2 sequences are SGHTA and FQGTGA. As DNA, the CDR3 is TGTGCCAGCAGCGGGACAGGGGGCGCTTCTTTTAGCGAGCAGTACTTC. The encoded protein is CASSGTGGASFSEQYF.

This sequence joins TRBV6-1 and TRBJ2-3; TRBD2 matches at 14 bases. Germline CDR1 MNHNS, CDR2 SASEGT. V trimming: 8 bases; J trimming: 6 bases; junction bases outside the gene matches: 10. CDR3 length equals 16 residues. CDR3 in DNA: TGTGCCAGCGCTAGGACTAGCGGGAGGCCCGGGGATACGCAGTATTTT. Residues: CASARTSGRPGDTQYF.

This clonotype was observed many times. The chain is built from TRBV12-3 or TRBV12-4 and TRBJ2-7; tentatively, D is TRBD1 or TRBD2 (5 bases each). CDR3 length: 15 amino acids. Trimming pared 3 bases from V and 2 bases from J, leaving 14 bases between. In nucleotides, the CDR3 is TGTGCCAGCAGTTTGGGGGTCGCCGTCACCTACGAGCAGTACTTC. As protein: CASSLGVAVTYEQYF.

A remark on this clonotype: A much larger clone differs from this one at a single base, so this may be a read error. The chain combines TRBV21-1 with TRBJ2-7; the table's D call TRBD1 went unverified against the DNA. TRBV21-1 is reported as a pseudogene. This CDR3 is built from 16 residues. The chain's CDR3 is CASSRYRGCRSYEQYF. CDR3 sequence (DNA): TGTGCCAGCAGCAGGTACAGGGGGTGCCGCTCCTACGAGCAGTACTTC.

The gene calls are TRBV5-4 and TRBJ2-3; 11 bases agree with TRBD1. The CDR3 is 16 amino acids. CDR1 and CDR2 from the germline V gene are SGHNT and YYREEE (reference sequence). The J segment lost 6 bases and the V segment lost 4 bases, leaving 10 bases of the junction unmatched. Here the CDR3 DNA reads TGTGCCAGCAGCAGCACCGGGACAGGGGGTGTTGATACGCAGTATTTT. Translating it yields CASSSTGTGGVDTQYF.

The gene calls are TRBV14 and TRBJ1-3, with D perhaps TRBD1 (6 bases). The V end lost 1 base, the J end lost 0 bases, and 25 bases lay between the germline ends. The CDR3 contains 21 residues. Per germline, CDR1 SGHDN and CDR2 FVKESK. In DNA form, the CDR3 reads TGTGCCAGCAGCCAAGGACCCGCTTTGGCGGCAGGGGAAAGCTCTGGAAACACCATATATTTT. Protein product: CASSQGPALAAGESSGNTIYF.

This clonotype has a count of ten or more. This sequence joins TRBV20-1 and TRBJ2-5, with D unclear. Deletions cut 3 bases from V and 0 bases from J, with 14 bases between. This CDR3 is 15 amino acids long. Germline V lookup: CDR1 DFQATT, CDR2 SNEGSKA (reference sequence). CDR3 protein: CSASDAYSYQETQYF. In nucleotides, the CDR3 is TGCAGTGCTAGTGATGCTTACAGCTACCAAGAGACCCAGTACTTC.

This clonotype showed up many times. This chain connects TRBV5-1 to TRBJ2-3; D might be TRBD1 (6 bases). V was trimmed by 0 bases and J by 6 bases, leaving 14 bases between them. CDR1 is SGHRS, CDR2 YFSETQ, per germline. The CDR3 spans 15 residues. The CDR3 loop is CASSLGNDRSDTQYF. The CDR3 bases are TGCGCCAGCAGCTTGGGCAATGACAGGTCCGATACGCAGTATTTT. Supplemented by reference TRBV5-1 and TRBJ2-3, the full variable domain reads KAGVTQTPRYLIKTRGQQVTLSCSPISGHRSVSWYQQTPGQGLQFLFEYFSETQRNKGNFPGRFSGRQFSNSRSEMNVSTLELGDSALYLCASSLGNDRSDTQYFGPGTRLTVL.

This clonotype came up many times. The chain combines TRBV20-1 with TRBJ1-5, with D uncertain. The CDR3 totals 14 residues. V gave up 3 bases and J gave up 4 bases, with 13 bases separating them. Looked up from germline, CDR1 is DFQATT and CDR2 is SNEGSKA (reference sequence). The CDR3 here is CSASVDARNQPQHF. For the CDR3, the DNA is TGCAGTGCTAGTGTGGACGCCAGGAATCAGCCCCAGCATTTT.

This clonotype was seen ten or more times. The chain uses TRBV7-9 and TRBJ2-7, with 9 positions matching TRBD1. Germline-derived CDR1 and CDR2 are SEHNR and FQNEAQ (reference sequence). CDR3 length: 17 amino acids. With V trimmed by 2 bases and J by 3 bases, 11 bases remained unmatched. The CDR3 DNA sequence: TGTGCCAGCAGCTTAAGTGTTCGGGACAGGGTCGTCTACGAGCAGTACTTC. This codes for CASSLSVRDRVVYEQYF. The variable domain in full, with the rest retrieved from reference TRBV7-9 and TRBJ2-7, is DTGVSQNPRHKITKRGQNVTFRCDPISEHNRLYWYRQTLGQGPEFLTYFQNEAQLEKSRLLSDRFSAERPKGSFSTLEIQRTEQGDSAMYLCASSLSVRDRVVYEQYFGPGTRLTVT.

The sample holds many counts of this clonotype. The rearrangement uses TRBV20-1 and TRBJ2-2; 11 bases agree with TRBD2. Per the germline V gene, CDR1 is DFQATT and CDR2 is SNEGSKA (reference sequence). Trimming took 0 bases from V and 3 from J; bases not matched to a gene: 6. The CDR3 spans 17 residues. The CDR3 DNA reads as TGCAGTGCTAGAGATCTTAGCGGGGGGGCCGACACCGGGGAGCTGTTTTTT. It encodes CSARDLSGGADTGELFF.

In its sample, this clonotype was seen many times. This rearrangement joins TRBV7-8 to TRBJ1-3; perhaps TRBD1 as D (5 bases). Per germline, CDR1 SGHVS and CDR2 FQNEAQ. V gave up 5 bases and J gave up 0 bases, with 17 bases separating them. This CDR3 is built from 17 residues. The CDR3 loop reads CASSVISTGVSGNTIYF. Here the CDR3 DNA reads TGTGCCAGCAGCGTTATCAGTACAGGTGTCTCTGGAAACACCATATATTTT.

This clonotype has a count of ten or more. The chain links TRBV9 to TRBJ2-3; D gene uncertain. The CDR3 covers 14 residues. Trimming took 5 bases from V and 0 from J, leaving 10 bases between them. Germline CDR1 is SGDLS and CDR2 is YYNGEE. DNA for the CDR3: TGTGCCAGCAGTGGACCGGACAGCACAGATACGCAGTATTTT. Its protein product is CASSGPDSTDTQYF.

This clonotype was recorded many times. The chain joins TRBV12-3 or TRBV12-4 to TRBJ2-5, with no clear D. The germline V and J ends were trimmed by 3 bases and 5 bases, with 16 bases remaining between them. This CDR3 has 15 amino acids. The CDR3 spells CASSFGLGSLETQYF. DNA for the CDR3: TGTGCCAGCAGTTTTGGCCTTGGTAGTCTGGAGACCCAGTACTTC.

This clonotype has a count of ten or more. V usage is TRBV11-1 and J usage is TRBJ2-7, with D possibly TRBD2 on 5 matching bases. Germline V gene sequence: CDR1 SGHAT, CDR2 FQDESV (reference sequence). The V and J ends lost 8 bases and 3 bases respectively, with 29 bases between them. This CDR3 has 18 amino acids. The CDR3 loop reads CASELRREFLDPNYEQYF. The CDR3 DNA follows: TGTGCCAGCGAGCTTAGAAGGGAGTTTCTCGACCCCAACTACGAGCAGTACTTC.

This chain links TRBV3-1 with TRBJ1-5; D call uncertain. The CDR3 totals 15 residues. Trimming took off 0 bases at V and 10 bases at J, with 16 bases between the two ends. Germline V gene lookup returns CDR1 LGHDT and CDR2 YNNKEL (reference sequence). CDR3 coding DNA: TGTGCCAGCAGCCAAGAAGCAGTCCCTAGCCACCCCCAGCATTTT. Protein product: CASSQEAVPSHPQHF.

This clonotype was recorded at least ten times. The chain employs TRBV6-6 and TRBJ1-6, with D uncertain. V was pared by 10 bases and J by 7 bases, with 14 bases between. The CDR3 is made up of 13 amino acids. Germline V gene lookup returns CDR1 MNHNY and CDR2 SVGAGI (reference sequence). CDR3 DNA sequence: TGTGCCACAAGGTTGGATATGAATTCACCCCTCCACTTT. Translating gives CATRLDMNSPLHF.

With regard to this clonotype: A clone one base away is much larger, so this may be a read error. This chain joins TRBV3-1 and TRBJ2-5; the D gene could be TRBD1 or TRBD2 (5 bases each). The CDR3 length is 15 residues. CDR1 is LGHDT, CDR2 YNNKEL, per germline (reference sequence). The CDR3 is CACSQDHGALETQYF. DNA for the CDR3: TGTGCCTGCAGCCAAGATCACGGGGCACTGGAGACCCAGTACTTC.